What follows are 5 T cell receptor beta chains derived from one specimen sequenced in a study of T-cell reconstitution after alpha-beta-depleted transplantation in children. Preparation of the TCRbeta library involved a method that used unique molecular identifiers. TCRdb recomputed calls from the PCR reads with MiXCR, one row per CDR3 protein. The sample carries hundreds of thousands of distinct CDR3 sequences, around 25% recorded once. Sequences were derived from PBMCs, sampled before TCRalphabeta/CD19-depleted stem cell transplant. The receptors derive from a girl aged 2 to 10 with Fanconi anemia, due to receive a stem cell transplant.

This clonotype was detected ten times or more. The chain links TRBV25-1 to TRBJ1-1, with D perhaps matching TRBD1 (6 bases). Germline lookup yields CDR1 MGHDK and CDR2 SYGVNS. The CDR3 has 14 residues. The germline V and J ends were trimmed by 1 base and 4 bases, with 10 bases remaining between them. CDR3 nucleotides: TGTGCCAGCAGTGAATGGGGGGCTTCCACTGAAGCTTTCTTT. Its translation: CASSEWGASTEAFF.

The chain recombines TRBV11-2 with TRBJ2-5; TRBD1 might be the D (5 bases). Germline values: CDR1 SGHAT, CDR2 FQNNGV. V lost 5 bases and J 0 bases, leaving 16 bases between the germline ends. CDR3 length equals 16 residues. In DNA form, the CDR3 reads TGTGCCAGCAGCCAACCAGGGAAGCCGGACCAAGAGACCCAGTACTTC. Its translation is CASSQPGKPDQETQYF.

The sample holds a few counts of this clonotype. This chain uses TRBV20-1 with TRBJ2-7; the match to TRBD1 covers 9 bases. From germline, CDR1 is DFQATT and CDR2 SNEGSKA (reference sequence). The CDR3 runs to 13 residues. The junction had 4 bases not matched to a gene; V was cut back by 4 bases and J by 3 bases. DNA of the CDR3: TGCAGTGCTATTCGGGACAGGGTCTACGAGCAGTACTTC. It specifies CSAIRDRVYEQYF.

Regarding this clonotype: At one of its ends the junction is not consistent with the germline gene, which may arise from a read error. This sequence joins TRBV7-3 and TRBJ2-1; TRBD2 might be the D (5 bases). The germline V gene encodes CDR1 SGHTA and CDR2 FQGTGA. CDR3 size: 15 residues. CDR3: CASSLLASSYYEQFF. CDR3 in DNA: TGTGCCAGCAGCTTATTGGCTAGCTCCTACTATGAGCAGTTCTTC.

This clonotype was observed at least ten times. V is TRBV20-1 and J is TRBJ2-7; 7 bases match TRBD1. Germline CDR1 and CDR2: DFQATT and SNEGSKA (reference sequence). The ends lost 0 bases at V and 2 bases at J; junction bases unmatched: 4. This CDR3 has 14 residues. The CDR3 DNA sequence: TGCAGTGCTAGAGATCTAACAGGGGCCTACGAGCAGTACTTC. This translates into CSARDLTGAYEQYF.